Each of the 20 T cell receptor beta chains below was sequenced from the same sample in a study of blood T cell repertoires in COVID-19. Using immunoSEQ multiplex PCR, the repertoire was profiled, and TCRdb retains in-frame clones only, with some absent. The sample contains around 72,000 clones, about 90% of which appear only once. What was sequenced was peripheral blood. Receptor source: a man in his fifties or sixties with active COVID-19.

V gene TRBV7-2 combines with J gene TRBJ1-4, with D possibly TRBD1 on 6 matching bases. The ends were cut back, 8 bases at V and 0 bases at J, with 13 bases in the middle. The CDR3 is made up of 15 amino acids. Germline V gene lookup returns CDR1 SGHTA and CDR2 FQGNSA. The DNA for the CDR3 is TGTGCCAGCCGCCCCGGACAGACAACTAATGAAAAACTGTTTTTT. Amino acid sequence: CASRPGQTTNEKLFF.

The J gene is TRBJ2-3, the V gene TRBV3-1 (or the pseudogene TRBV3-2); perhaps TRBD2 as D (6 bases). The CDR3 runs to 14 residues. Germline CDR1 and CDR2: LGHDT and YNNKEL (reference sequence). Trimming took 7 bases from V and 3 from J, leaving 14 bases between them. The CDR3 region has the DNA TGTGCCAGCACCCCTCGGGGGAGGACAGATACGCAGTATTTT. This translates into CASTPRGRTDTQYF.

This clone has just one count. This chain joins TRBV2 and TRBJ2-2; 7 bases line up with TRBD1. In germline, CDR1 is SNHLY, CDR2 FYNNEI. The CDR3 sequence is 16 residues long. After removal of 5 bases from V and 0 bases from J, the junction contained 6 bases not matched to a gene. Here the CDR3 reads CASSFRQGPNTGELFF. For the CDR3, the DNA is TGTGCCAGCAGTTTCAGACAGGGCCCGAACACCGGGGAGCTGTTTTTT.

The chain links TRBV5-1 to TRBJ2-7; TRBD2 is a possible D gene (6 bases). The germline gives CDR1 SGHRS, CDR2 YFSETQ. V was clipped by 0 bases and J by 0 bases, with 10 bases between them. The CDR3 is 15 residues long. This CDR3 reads CASSLVRDHSYEQYF. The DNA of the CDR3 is TGCGCCAGCAGCTTGGTGCGGGACCACTCCTACGAGCAGTACTTC.

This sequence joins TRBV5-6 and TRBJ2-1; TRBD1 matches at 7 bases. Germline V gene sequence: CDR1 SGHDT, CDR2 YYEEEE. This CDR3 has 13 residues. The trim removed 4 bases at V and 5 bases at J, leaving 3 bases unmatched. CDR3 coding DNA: TGTGCCAGCAGCGCCGGGACAGACAATGAGCAGTTCTTC. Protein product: CASSAGTDNEQFF.

The CDR3 bases are TGTGCCAGCAGTGAAATCGGAGCGGGACACGAGCAGTTCTTC. Translating gives CASSEIGAGHEQFF. This chain joins TRBV25-1 and TRBJ2-1; a weak D match, TRBD2 (7 bases). The CDR3 is 14 residues long. CDR1 is MGHDK and CDR2 is SYGVNS in the germline V gene. V was cut by 2 bases and J by 10 bases, with 15 bases left in between.

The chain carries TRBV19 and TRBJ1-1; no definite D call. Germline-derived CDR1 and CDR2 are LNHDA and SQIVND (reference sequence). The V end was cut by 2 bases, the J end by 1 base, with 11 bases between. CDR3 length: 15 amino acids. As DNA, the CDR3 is TGTGCCAGTAGTATACAAAGACGGAGGAACACTGAAGCTTTCTTT. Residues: CASSIQRRRNTEAFF.

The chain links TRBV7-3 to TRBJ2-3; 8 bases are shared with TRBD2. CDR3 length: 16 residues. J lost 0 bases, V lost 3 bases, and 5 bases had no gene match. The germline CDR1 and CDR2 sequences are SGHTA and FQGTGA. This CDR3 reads CASSFSGASSTDTQYF. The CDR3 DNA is TGTGCCAGCAGCTTTAGCGGGGCATCTAGCACAGATACGCAGTATTTT.

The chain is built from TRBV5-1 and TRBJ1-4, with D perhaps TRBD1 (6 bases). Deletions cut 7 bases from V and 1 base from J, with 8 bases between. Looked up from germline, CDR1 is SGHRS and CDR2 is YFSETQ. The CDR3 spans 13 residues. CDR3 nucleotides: TGCGCCAGCCAGACAGGAACTAATGAAAAACTGTTTTTT. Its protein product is CASQTGTNEKLFF.

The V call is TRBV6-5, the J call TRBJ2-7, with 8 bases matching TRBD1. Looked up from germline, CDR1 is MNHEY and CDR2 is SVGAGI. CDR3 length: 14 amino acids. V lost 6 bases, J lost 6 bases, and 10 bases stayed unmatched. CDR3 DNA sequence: TGTGCCAGCAGGGGGACAGGAGGATCTGGCGAGCAGTACTTC. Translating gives CASRGTGGSGEQYF.

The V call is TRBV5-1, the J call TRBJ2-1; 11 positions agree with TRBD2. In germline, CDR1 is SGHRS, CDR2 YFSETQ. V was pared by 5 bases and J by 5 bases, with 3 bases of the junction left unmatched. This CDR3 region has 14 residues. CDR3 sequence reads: CASSMTSGNNEQFF. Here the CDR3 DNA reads TGCGCCAGCAGTATGACTAGCGGGAACAATGAGCAGTTCTTC.

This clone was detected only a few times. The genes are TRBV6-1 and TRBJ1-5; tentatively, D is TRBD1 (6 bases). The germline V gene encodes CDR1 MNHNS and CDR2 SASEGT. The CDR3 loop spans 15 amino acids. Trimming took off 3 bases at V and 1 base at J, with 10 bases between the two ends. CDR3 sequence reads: CASSDLTGSNQPQHF. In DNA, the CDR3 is TGTGCCAGCAGTGATTTGACAGGCAGCAATCAGCCCCAGCATTTT.

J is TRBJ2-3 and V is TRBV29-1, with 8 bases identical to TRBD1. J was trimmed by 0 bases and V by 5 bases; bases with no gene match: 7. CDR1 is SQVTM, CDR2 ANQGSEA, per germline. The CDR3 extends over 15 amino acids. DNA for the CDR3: TGCAGCGTTACCGGGACAGGTTCTAGCACAGATACGCAGTATTTT. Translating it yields CSVTGTGSSTDTQYF.

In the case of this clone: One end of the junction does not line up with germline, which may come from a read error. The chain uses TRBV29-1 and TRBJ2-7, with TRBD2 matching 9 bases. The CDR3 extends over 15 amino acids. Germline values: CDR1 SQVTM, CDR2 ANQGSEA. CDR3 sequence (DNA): TGCAGCGTCGAAGACTTAGCGGGAGCATGCTACGAGCAGTACTTC. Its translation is CSVEDLAGACYEQYF.

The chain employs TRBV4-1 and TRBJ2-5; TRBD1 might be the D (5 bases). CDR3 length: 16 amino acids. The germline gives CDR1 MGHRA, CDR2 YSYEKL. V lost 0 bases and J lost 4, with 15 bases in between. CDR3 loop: CASSQDGKGWGETQYF. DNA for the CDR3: TGCGCCAGCAGCCAAGATGGGAAGGGGTGGGGAGAGACCCAGTACTTC.

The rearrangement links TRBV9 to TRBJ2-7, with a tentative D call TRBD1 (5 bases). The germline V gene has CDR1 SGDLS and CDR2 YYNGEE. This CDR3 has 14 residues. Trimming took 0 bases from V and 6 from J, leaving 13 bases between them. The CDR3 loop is CASSVGGAVGEQYF. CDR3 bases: TGTGCCAGCAGCGTAGGGGGCGCAGTGGGCGAGCAGTACTTC.

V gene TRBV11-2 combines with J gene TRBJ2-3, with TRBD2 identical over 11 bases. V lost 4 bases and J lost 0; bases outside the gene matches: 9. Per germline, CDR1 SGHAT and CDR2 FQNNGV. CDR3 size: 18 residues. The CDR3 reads CASSSGLAGAPSTDTQYF. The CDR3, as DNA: TGTGCCAGCAGCTCCGGACTAGCGGGTGCCCCTAGCACAGATACGCAGTATTTT.

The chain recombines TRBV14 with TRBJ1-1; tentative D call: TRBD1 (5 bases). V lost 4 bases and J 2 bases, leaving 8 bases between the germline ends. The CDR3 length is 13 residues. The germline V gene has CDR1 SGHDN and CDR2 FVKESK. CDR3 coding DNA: TGTGCCAGCAGCCGACAGAGAAACACTGAAGCTTTCTTT. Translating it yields CASSRQRNTEAFF.

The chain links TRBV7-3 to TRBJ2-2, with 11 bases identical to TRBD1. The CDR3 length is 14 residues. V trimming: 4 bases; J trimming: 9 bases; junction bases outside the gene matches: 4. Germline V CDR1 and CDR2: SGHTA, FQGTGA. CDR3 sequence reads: CASSSGTGGRELFF. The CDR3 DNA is TGTGCCAGCAGCTCCGGGACAGGGGGGCGGGAGCTGTTTTTT.

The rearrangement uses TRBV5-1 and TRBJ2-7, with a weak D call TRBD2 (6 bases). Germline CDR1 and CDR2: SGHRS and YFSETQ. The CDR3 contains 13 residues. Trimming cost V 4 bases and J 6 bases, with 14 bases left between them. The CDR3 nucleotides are TGCGCCAGCAGCAGGGAACTAGCAGGCGAGCAGTACTTC. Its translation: CASSRELAGEQYF.